Listed below are T cell receptor beta chains from one sample, sequenced in a study of beta chain features in type 1 diabetes. Clones were sequenced by immunoSEQ multiplex PCR, and TCRdb holds only the in-frame ones, with some missing. The sample has around 110,000 clones, about 17% seen once; the top ten hold over 2%. Sequenced sample: central memory CD4+ T cells from blood. These receptor sequences come from a man between 25 and 39 years old with type 1 diabetes. The CDR3 runs from the conserved cysteine through the conserved F or W.

>TRBJ2-1|TRBV19
CASSMTAVLPEQFF
>TRBJ1-1|TRBV2
CASSVLGPNTEAFF
>TRBJ2-3|TRBV7-2
CASSLAWWGFTDTQYF
>TRBJ2-2|TRBV5-4
CASRRDTQGTGELFF
>TRBJ2-7|TRBV9
CASSVAAMGYEQYF
>TRBJ2-3|TRBV6-5
CASSLQKGTDTQYF
>TRBJ2-1|TRBV6-4
CASSDDSEGRYNEQFF
>TRBJ1-6|TRBV25-1
CASSELGGLSSYNSPLHF
>TRBJ2-3|TRBV7-9
CASSRDVGTDTQYF
>TRBJ2-3|TRBV29-1
CSVEEATLRTDTQYF
>TRBJ2-7|TRBV28
CVTLGETYEQYF
>TRBJ2-5|TRBV29-1
CSVEEASGTQYF
>TRBJ1-2|TRBV7-2
CASSGSRQALSYGYTF
>TRBJ2-3|TRBV7-2
CASAGGLSTDTQYF
>TRBJ2-7|TRBV10-3
CAISDGAGAGDEQYF
>TRBJ2-3|TRBV30
CAWSKTLGQPPTDTQYF
>TRBJ2-5|TRBV11-2
CASSLNGRQETQYF
>TRBJ2-1|TRBV2
CASSGQVGLGEQFF
>TRBJ1-1|TRBV10-3
CAISEFTGNTEAFF